One T cell receptor (beta chain) is described in this entry. The target antigen is unknown. These data belong to a study of cytomegalovirus exposure and HLA in healthy donors. Donors sampled were nominally healthy, though unrecorded immune exposures were likely. The germline gives CDR1 MGHRA, CDR2 YSYEKL. The CDR3 consists of 16 residues. Study-level results: Later analysis showed TCR association rates varying by HLA locus, highest for DRB1 and lowest for HLA-C. What a later analysis showed was that several of the most significant clusters appeared linked to common viral pathogens.

PCR amplification relied on 60 Vbeta primers (plus 13 Jbeta primers). Repertoires were generated with immunoSEQ multiplex PCR, while TCRdb's copy carries only in-frame clones and drops some. The sample has tens of thousands of clones, 70% to 80% seen once. V and J are TRBV4-1 and TRBJ2-5; TRBD1 might be the D (6 bases). The DNA end lines up better with TRBJ2-7; the J call may be wrong. This sequence originates from a woman between 40 and 55 years old in good health and CMV-seropositive. Sequencing used PBMCs. The CDR3 is CASSQDHTGFSYEQYF. The CDR3 region has the DNA TGCGCCAGCAGCCAAGATCACACAGGGTTCTCCTACGAGCAGTACTTC.